This T cell receptor (beta chain) emerged from a study of T cells in Graves' hyperthyroidism and ophthalmopathy. On the basis of clinical symptoms, serum thyroxine and TRAb, thyroid ultrasound and orbital computed tomography, diagnoses were made. The CDR3 length is 12 residues. The germline V gene encodes CDR1 LGHDT and CDR2 YNNKEL (reference sequence). V was pared by 4 bases and J by 10 bases, with 4 bases of the junction left unmatched. This clonotype was found many times. Authors of the study amplified TCR beta CDR3 regions from RNA transcripts. HTBI primers were the set used in a first-round RT-PCR of the TCR CDR3. TCRdb re-derived calls from the multiplex PCR reads in MiXCR, one entry per CDR3 protein. The table lists 350,000 to 400,000 distinct CDR3 sequences, roughly 20% of them singletons.

This sequence joins TRBV3-1 and TRBJ1-1, with TRBD1 matching 9 bases. Sequencing used blood. The receptor was isolated from a man younger than 35 with Graves' ophthalmopathy. CDR3 residues: CASSRGQGRAFF. The CDR3 bases are TGTGCCAGCAGCCGAGGACAGGGGAGAGCTTTCTTT.